This TCR beta chain was identified in a study of T cells in Graves' hyperthyroidism and ophthalmopathy (dated by TCRdb to between 2018 and 2020). As for the study more broadly: Peripheral blood was sampled at the time of initial diagnosis, prior to any treatment. TCR V-J signatures able to tell the groups apart were searched for in a discovery cohort of some 100 patients, of whom more than 40 had Graves' ophthalmopathy and around 57 had stable Graves' hyperthyroidism. Prospective prediction of ophthalmopathy was tested in an independent validation cohort of approximately 19 hyperthyroidism patients and 15 to 17 patients who later progressed to ophthalmopathy. The 100 or so discovery patients were randomly split 7:3 into training and test sets. The study also compared thyroid tissue and blood T-cell repertoires from more than 5 Graves' hyperthyroidism patients. After sampling, hyperthyroidism patients received methimazole starting at 30 mg daily, and ophthalmopathy patients received high-dose intravenous methylprednisolone. The paper reports TCR Vbeta CDR3 sequencing of roughly 140 peripheral blood samples: some 44 ophthalmopathy, under 85 hyperthyroidism and approximately 17 progressor patients. Study-level results and caveats: During validation, the model predicted progression to ophthalmopathy a median of roughly six months ahead of onset, with almost 71% sensitivity and 72.22% specificity. Blood samples also contained most of the expanded thyroid clonotypes (frequency above 0.001), which suggests that blood repertoires may reflect thyroid immune responses. Ophthalmopathy was separated from stable hyperthyroidism by a 13 V-J signature model, with over 85% sensitivity and about 81% specificity obtained in cross-validation and 80%/75% obtained in testing. No statistical method was used to set the sample size in advance, and investigators knew the group allocation.

This clonotype has more than one count but fewer than ten. Its antigen is still unknown. Possible read error: a much larger clone is one base away. The CDR3 spans 15 residues, from the cysteine through the phenylalanine. The retained sequence is limited to the CDR3, 45 bases, with the frame set at the first base. At the junction V is shortened by 0 bases and J by 7 bases; bases outside the gene matches: 6. Taken from the germline V gene, the CDR1 and CDR2 loops are SGDLS and YYNGEE. The TCR beta CDR3 regions were amplified from RNA transcripts. A first-round RT-PCR of the TCR CDR3 used the HTBI primer set with the Qiagen OneStep RT-PCR kit. Libraries were constructed in a second round of multiplex PCR, after which size selection and purification were carried out. The libraries were sequenced on an Illumina HiSeq2000 using paired-end 100 bp reads. The authors processed their data as follows. SOAPnuke was used to process the raw data, throwing out any read that contained adapters or uncalled bases, had a mean Phred below 15, or lacked an exact constant-primer or identifier match. High-quality paired reads were merged using COPE v1.2.5, and each unique nucleotide sequence was defined as a clonotype. MiTCR v1.1 was used to align clonotypes to the IMGT TRBV, TRBD and TRBJ reference segments. The analysis was restricted to V-J combinations with a frequency above 0.0001, which together covered roughly 99% of the repertoires. A TCS score was defined as the ratio of F50 (clonal expansion) to E x V (chaos), with BLOSUM62-based TCRdist applied between CDR3 peptides within each V-J. Welch's t-statistics and random forest reduced around 510 V-J features to 10 to 15, which were used in a naive Bayes classifier (R e1071). The similarity between thyroid and blood repertoires was quantified using the Morisita-Horn index. Clones were called with MiXCR by TCRdb after fastp trimmed the public reads at Q25, and only in-frame beta chains were retained. Under each unique CDR3 protein, matching rows form one entry showing the most common genes and DNA. These V and J calls rely on TCRdb rather than the paper's analysis. The sample yields roughly 100,000 distinct CDR3 sequences; about 50% were counted once. The ten largest make up 26% of the sample.

Stable Graves' hyperthyroidism was defined as the absence of progression to ophthalmopathy over 18 months of follow-up. Hyperthyroidism patients were aged 18 to 65 years and newly diagnosed, with disease duration of less than 2 months. Any patient with an uncontrolled infection, another autoimmune disease, pregnancy or lactation was excluded. Diagnoses relied on clinical symptoms, serum thyroxine and TRAb, thyroid ultrasound and orbital computed tomography. PBMCs were separated from under 11 ml of fresh peripheral blood using Ficoll-Paque density gradient centrifugation. Total RNA was extracted with Trizol reagent, and quality was checked on an Agilent 2100 Bioanalyzer.

The chain employs TRBV9 and TRBJ2-7; TRBD2 fits 11 bases in the junction. The clonotype comes from a man aged 35 to 55 with Graves' hyperthyroidism. The sequencing input was blood. The CDR3 amino acid sequence is: CASSVGSGGDNEQYF. The DNA reads TGTGCCAGCAGCGTAGGTAGCGGGGGGGACAATGAGCAGTACTTC.